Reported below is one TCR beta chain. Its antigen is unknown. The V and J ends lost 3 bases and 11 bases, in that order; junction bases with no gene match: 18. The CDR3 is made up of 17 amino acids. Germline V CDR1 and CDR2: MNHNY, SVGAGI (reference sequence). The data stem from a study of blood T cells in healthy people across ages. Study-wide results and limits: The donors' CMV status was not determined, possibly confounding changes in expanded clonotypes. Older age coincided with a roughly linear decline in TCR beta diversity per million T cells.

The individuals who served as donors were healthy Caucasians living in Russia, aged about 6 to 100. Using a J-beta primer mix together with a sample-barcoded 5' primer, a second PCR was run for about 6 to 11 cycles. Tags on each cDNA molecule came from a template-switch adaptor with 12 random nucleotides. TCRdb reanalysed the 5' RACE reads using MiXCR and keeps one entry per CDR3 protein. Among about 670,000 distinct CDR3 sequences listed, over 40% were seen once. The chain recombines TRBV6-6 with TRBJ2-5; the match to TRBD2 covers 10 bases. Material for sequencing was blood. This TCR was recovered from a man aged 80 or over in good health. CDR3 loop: CASSYTSGTPPRNEQYF. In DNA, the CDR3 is TGTGCCAGCAGTTATACTAGCGGGACCCCCCCCCGCAATGAGCAGTACTTC.